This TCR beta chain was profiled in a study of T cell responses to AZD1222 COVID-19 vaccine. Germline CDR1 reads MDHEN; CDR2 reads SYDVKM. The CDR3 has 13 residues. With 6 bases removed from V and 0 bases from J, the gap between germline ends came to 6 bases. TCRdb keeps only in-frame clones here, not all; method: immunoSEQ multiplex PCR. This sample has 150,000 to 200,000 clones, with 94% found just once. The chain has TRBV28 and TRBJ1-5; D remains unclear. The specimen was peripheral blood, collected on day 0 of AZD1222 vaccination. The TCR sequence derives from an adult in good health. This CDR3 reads CASRGISNQPQHF. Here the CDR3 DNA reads TGTGCCAGCAGGGGCATTAGCAATCAGCCCCAGCATTTT. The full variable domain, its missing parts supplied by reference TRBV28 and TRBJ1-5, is DVKVTQSSRYLVKRTGEKVFLECVQDMDHENMFWYRQDPGLGLRLIYFSYDVKMKEKGDIPEGYSVSREKKERFSLILESASTNQTSMYLCASRGISNQPQHFGDGTRLSIL.